This T cell receptor (beta chain) came from a study of blood T cell repertoires in COVID-19 (dated by TCRdb to between 2020 and 2021). Broadly, across the study: Samples covering the acute and convalescent phases of COVID-19 were provided by collaborators in the United States, Italy and Spain. The prospective study material was composed of cDNA or gDNA derived from T cells, B-cell-depleted T cells, or PBMCs. The dataset comprised deeply sampled blood TCRbeta repertoires from subjects exposed to, actively infected with, or recovered from COVID-19. The repertoires were released in a freely available public database intended as a resource for research on the immune response to SARS-CoV-2. The samples were drawn from the first 160 participants of the ongoing ImmuneRACE study and from 1,254 subjects provided by 6 global collaborators. Nearly every sample came with metadata listing a de-identified subject ID, COVID-19 status, age in years and sex. HLA class I and class II types, where available, came from metadata supplied by the sample provider rather than from assay-based typing.

Including the terminal cysteine and phenylalanine, the CDR3 comprises 17 residues. The entry retains the CDR3 DNA only, 51 bases that are in frame from base 1. Trimming takes 1 base from V and 2 bases from J, and the germline ends sit 15 bases apart. According to the germline V gene, CDR1 reads SGHAT and CDR2 reads FQNNGV. TCRbeta CDR3 regions were amplified from genomic DNA using the immunoSEQ Assay, a bias-controlled multiplex PCR. The authors processed their data as follows. Nucleated cell counts per sample were estimated from amplification of reference gene primers within the assay. To quantify the absolute abundance of each unique TCRbeta CDR3 rearrangement, sequence reads were collapsed and filtered. For each sample, productive Simpson clonality was calculated by taking the square root of Simpson's diversity index across productive rearrangements. The table comes from immuneACCESS by way of TCRdb, which keeps in-frame sequences with V and J called. Part of the clones is missing from these tables; in studies checked, under half for an unresolved V gene and the rest for unknown reasons. Clone size and V and J calls were adopted from that table, with D and trimming inferred from the DNA. Present in this sample are about 180,000 clones, about 89% of which were seen just once. The ten largest clones add up to roughly 2.5% of the sample.

As for this clone: What this receptor recognizes is not known. No clone much larger than this one lies a single base away; base qualities are absent.

General findings and caveats noted by the study authors: How much clinical and demographic metadata was included differed by source and by participant, and the metadata was provided uncurated.

Collaborating institutions collected whole blood in K2EDTA tubes following their own protocols. For TCRbeta analysis, collaborators shipped samples in one of three forms: frozen whole blood, isolated PBMCs, or DNA extracted from either of those sample types. This TCR came from a man aged 35-49 years with active or convalescent COVID-19. The rearrangement combines TRBV11-2 with TRBJ2-1; a tentative D call is TRBD1 (7 bases match). Source material: peripheral blood. Here is the DNA: TGTGCCAGCAGCTTAGGAGGCCAGGGGGGAGCCTACAATGAGCAGTTCTTC. Its protein is CASSLGGQGGAYNEQFF. With all but the CDR3 taken from the reference TRBV11-2 and TRBJ2-1 genes, the full variable domain is: EAGVAQSPRYKIIEKRQSVAFWCNPISGHATLYWYQQILGQGPKLLIQFQNNGVVDDSQLPKDRFSAERLKGVDSTLKIQPAKLEDSAVYLCASSLGGQGGAYNEQFFGPGTRLTVL.